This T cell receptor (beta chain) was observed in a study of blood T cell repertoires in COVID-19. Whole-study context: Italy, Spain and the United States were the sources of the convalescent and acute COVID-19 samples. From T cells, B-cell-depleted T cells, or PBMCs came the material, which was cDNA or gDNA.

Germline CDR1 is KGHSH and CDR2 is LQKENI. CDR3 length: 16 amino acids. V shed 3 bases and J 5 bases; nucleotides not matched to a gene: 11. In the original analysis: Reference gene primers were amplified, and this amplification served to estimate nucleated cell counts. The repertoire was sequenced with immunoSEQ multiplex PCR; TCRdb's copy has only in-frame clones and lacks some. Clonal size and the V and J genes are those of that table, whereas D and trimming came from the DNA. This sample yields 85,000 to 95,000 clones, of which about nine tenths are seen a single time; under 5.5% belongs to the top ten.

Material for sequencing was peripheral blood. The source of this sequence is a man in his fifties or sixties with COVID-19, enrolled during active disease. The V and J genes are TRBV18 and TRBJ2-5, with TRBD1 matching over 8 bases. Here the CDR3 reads CASSPLSGQGLETQYF. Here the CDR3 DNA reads TGTGCCAGCTCACCTCTTTCCGGACAGGGTTTGGAGACCCAGTACTTC.